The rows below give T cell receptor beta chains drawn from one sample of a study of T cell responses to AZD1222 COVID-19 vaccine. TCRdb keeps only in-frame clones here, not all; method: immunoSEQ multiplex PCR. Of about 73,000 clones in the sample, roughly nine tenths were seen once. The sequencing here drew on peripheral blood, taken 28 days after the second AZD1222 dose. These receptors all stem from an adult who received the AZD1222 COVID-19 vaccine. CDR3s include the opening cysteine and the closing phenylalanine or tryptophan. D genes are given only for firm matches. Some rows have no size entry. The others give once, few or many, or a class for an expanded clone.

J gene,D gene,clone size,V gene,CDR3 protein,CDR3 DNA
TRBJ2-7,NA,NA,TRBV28,CASSLGGATLYEQYF,TGTGCCAGCAGTTTGGGGGGGGCAACCCTCTACGAGCAGTACTTC
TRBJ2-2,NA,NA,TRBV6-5,CASSRNTGELFF,TGTGCCAGCAGCCGCAACACCGGGGAGCTGTTTTTT
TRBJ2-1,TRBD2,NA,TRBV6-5,CASSYRGLAGGREQFF,TGTGCCAGCAGTTACAGGGGACTAGCGGGTGGGAGGGAGCAGTTCTTC
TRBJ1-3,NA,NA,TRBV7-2,CASSPAWGASGNTIYF,TGTGCCAGCAGCCCAGCGTGGGGGGCCTCTGGAAACACCATATATTTT
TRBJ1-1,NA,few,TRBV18,CASSPDMLNTEAFF,TGTGCCAGCTCACCTGACATGTTGAACACTGAAGCTTTCTTT
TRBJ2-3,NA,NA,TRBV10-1,CASSEEEVDTQYF,TGCGCCAGCAGTGAGGAGGAAGTAGATACGCAGTATTTT
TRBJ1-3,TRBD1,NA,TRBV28,CASRIGTDSGNTIYF,TGTGCCAGCAGGATTGGGACAGACTCTGGAAACACCATATATTTT
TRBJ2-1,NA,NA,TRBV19,CASSTSGLSYNEQFF,TGTGCCAGTAGTACCTCGGGGCTTTCCTACAATGAGCAGTTCTTC
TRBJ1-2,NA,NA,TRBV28,CASSLYRAGYTF,TGTGCCAGCAGTTTATACAGGGCTGGCTACACCTTC
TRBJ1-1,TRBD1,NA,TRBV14,CASSQIGTGLSTEAFF,TGTGCCAGCAGCCAGATTGGGACAGGGTTATCCACTGAAGCTTTCTTT
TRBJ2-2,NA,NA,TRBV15,CATGLAQNTGELFF,TGTGCCACCGGCCTAGCGCAAAACACCGGGGAGCTGTTTTTT
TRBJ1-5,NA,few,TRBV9,CASSVGGRGGPQHF,TGTGCCAGCAGCGTCGGGGGACGGGGCGGGCCCCAGCATTTT
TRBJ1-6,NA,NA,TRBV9,CASSVTDRRLLPLHF,TGTGCCAGCAGCGTGACCGACAGGAGGCTATTACCCCTCCACTTT
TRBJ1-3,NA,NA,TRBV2,CASRTLRGNTIYF,TGTGCCAGCAGGACACTGAGGGGAAACACCATATATTTT
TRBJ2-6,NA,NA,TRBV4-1,CASSQALKSKAVNSGANVLTF,TGCGCCAGCAGCCAAGCTTTGAAAAGCAAGGCGGTAAACTCTGGGGCCAACGTCCTGACTTTC
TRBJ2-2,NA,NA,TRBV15,CATSRGGALSGELFF,TGTGCCACCAGCAGAGGAGGGGCCCTATCCGGGGAGCTGTTTTTT
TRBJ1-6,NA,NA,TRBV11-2,CASSIQGRGYNSPLHF,TGTGCCAGCAGCATCCAGGGGAGAGGGTATAATTCACCCCTCCACTTT
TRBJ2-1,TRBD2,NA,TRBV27,CASSSLAGAFNEQFF,TGTGCCAGCAGTTCACTAGCGGGCGCTTTCAATGAGCAGTTCTTC
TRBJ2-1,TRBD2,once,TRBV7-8,CASSHNHFWGGPLNEQFF,TGTGCCAGCAGCCACAACCACTTTTGGGGAGGGCCCTTAAATGAGCAGTTCTTC
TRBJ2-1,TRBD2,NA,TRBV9,CASSALAGGRNEQFF,TGTGCCAGCAGCGCCCTAGCGGGGGGGCGTAATGAGCAGTTCTTC
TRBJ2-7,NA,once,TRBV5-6,CASSLVRVDGLYEQYF,TGTGCCAGCAGCTTGGTCAGGGTCGATGGATTGTACGAGCAGTACTTC
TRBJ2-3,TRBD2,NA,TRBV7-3,CASSQTSALTDTQYF,TGTGCCAGCAGCCAGACTAGCGCCCTCACAGATACGCAGTATTTT
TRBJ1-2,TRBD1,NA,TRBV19,CASYRGLDYGYTF,TGTGCCAGTTACAGGGGGCTGGACTATGGCTACACCTTC
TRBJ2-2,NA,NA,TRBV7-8,CASSSHDSGTAGELFF,TGTGCCAGCAGCTCCCATGATAGCGGGACAGCCGGGGAGCTGTTTTTT
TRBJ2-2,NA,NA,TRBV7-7,CASSPQGTGELFF,TGTGCCAGCAGCCCACAGGGCACCGGGGAGCTGTTTTTT
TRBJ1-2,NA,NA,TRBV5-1,CASSLATVTGAYYGYTF,TGCGCCAGCAGCTTGGCTACCGTAACGGGGGCTTACTATGGCTACACCTTC
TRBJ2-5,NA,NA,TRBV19,CASSGGSFQETQYF,TGTGCCAGTAGTGGTGGAAGTTTCCAAGAGACCCAGTACTTC
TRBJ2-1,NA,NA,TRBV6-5,CASSVRQNNEQFF,TGTGCCAGCAGCGTCCGACAGAACAATGAGCAGTTCTTC
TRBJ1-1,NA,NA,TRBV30,CAWTQRTLRGTEAFF,TGTGCCTGGACTCAAAGGACCCTCCGGGGGACTGAAGCTTTCTTT
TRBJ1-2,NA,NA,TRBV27,CASSSRGREPLYGYTF,TGTGCCAGCAGTTCCAGGGGCAGGGAGCCTCTCTATGGCTACACCTTC
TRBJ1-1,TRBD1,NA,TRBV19,CASIMDRGYQRAFF,TGTGCCAGTATAATGGACAGGGGGTATCAGCGAGCTTTCTTT
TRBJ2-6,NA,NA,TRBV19,CASSIDGGWSSGANVLTF,TGTGCCAGTAGTATAGATGGGGGCTGGAGCTCTGGGGCCAACGTCCTGACTTTC
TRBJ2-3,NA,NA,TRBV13,CASSLDVDTQYF,TGTGCCAGCAGCCTAGATGTGGATACGCAGTATTTT
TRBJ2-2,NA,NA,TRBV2,CTGKPQPTGELFF,TGTACGGGGAAACCCCAACCCACCGGGGAGCTGTTTTTT
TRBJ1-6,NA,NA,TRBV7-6,CASTRDQTFNSPLHF,TGTGCCAGCACTCGGGACCAGACTTTTAATTCACCCCTCCACTTT
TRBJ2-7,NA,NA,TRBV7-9,CASSLVNYEQYF,TGTGCCAGCAGCTTAGTTAACTACGAGCAGTACTTC
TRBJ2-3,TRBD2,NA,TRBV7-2,CASRPGLAGGPSTDTQYF,TGTGCCAGCAGGCCGGGACTAGCGGGAGGGCCGAGCACAGATACGCAGTATTTT
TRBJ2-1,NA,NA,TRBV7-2,CASSADGGQYNEQFF,TGTGCCAGCAGCGCGGACGGGGGACAGTACAATGAGCAGTTCTTC
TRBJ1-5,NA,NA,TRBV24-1,CATSDSSVNQPQHF,TGTGCCACCAGTGATAGTAGCGTCAATCAGCCCCAGCATTTT
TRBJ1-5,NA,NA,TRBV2,CASSDGQGINQPQHF,TGTGCCAGCAGTGATGGTCAGGGTATCAATCAGCCCCAGCATTTT
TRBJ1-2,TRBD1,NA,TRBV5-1,CASSLDGTVNGYTF,TGCGCCAGCAGCTTGGACGGGACAGTCAATGGCTACACCTTC
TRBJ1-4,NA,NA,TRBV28,CASSSPGDPKEGKLFF,TGTGCCAGCAGTTCGCCCGGGGACCCAAAAGAGGGAAAACTGTTTTTT
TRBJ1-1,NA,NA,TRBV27,CASSLWSLNKGPNTEAFF,TGTGCCAGCAGTTTATGGTCCCTGAACAAGGGACCGAACACTGAAGCTTTCTTT
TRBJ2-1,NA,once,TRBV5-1,CASSSRPSYNEQFF,TGCGCCAGCAGCTCACGCCCCAGTTACAATGAGCAGTTCTTC